This T cell receptor beta chain was identified during a study of blood T cell repertoires in COVID-19. For the study at large: In each case, the material was cDNA or gDNA derived from T cells, B-cell-depleted T cells, or PBMCs.

Seattle patients were enrolled during active infection and followed longitudinally. V lost 6 bases, J lost 2 bases, and 11 bases stayed unmatched. The germline V gene encodes CDR1 MGHRA and CDR2 YSYEKL. The CDR3 runs 16 residues. The method was immunoSEQ multiplex PCR; TCRdb's version includes in-frame clones alone and lacks a portion of them. Of 300,000 to 400,000 clones listed, more than 75% are singletons. Sequencing was done on a sample of peripheral blood. V and J are TRBV4-1 and TRBJ2-3; 7 nucleotides agree with TRBD1. This TCR was sampled from a woman in her forties or fifties with COVID-19, enrolled during active disease. In DNA form, the CDR3 reads TGCGCCAGCAGGGATTATACAGGGGCGACCACAGATACGCAGTATTTT. It encodes CASRDYTGATTDTQYF.